This is a list of T cell receptor beta chains from one sample in a study of response to subunit inactivated influenza vaccine. TCRdb re-called the RT-PCR reads through MiXCR, storing one row per CDR3 protein. Of about 780,000 distinct CDR3 sequences listed, 15% to 20% are singletons. Material: PBMCs from blood, obtained roughly 5 days after vaccination. Source of these receptors: a man aged 45-65 years who received an inactivated influenza vaccine. Both conserved end residues are part of each CDR3. Some rows mark clone size as missing; the rest say once, few, many or name a class of expanded clone.

clone_size j_call v_call cdr3_aa
. TRBJ2-1 TRBV4-2 CASSPPGSDNEQFF
many TRBJ2-3 TRBV4-2 CASSPTGKGTDTQYF
few TRBJ1-1 TRBV15 CATSRDPQGTEAFF
. TRBJ2-2 TRBV5-1 CASSSGGMGSGELFF
many TRBJ1-3 TRBV9 CASSEGVSSGNTIYF
. TRBJ1-1 TRBV20-1 CSARVPGEAFF
. TRBJ1-2 TRBV20-1 CSAGDQGVSYGYTF
. TRBJ2-7 TRBV7-9 CASSLAERQGQYF
. TRBJ2-5 TRBV6-2/TRBV6-3 CASSYSTAKETQYF
. TRBJ2-7 TRBV20-1 CSAREGGLNEQYF
few TRBJ2-4 TRBV6-1 CASRLFGPKTGQGTGGANIQYF
. TRBJ1-4 TRBV4-1 CASRGLANEKLFF
many TRBJ2-7 TRBV29-1 CSVEAGGYEQYF